The source of this T cell receptor (beta chain) is a study of T cells after yellow fever vaccination. TCRdb passed the 5' RACE reads through MiXCR, listing each CDR3 protein once. The sample records 450,000 to 550,000 distinct CDR3 sequences, 21% being singletons. This clonotype has a handful of counts. The CDR3 sequence is 12 residues long. V was trimmed by 1 base and J by 1 base, leaving 1 base between them. In germline, CDR1 is KGHSH, CDR2 LQKENI. The receptor was isolated from a man younger than 35 who received the YFV17D yellow fever vaccine. The J gene is TRBJ1-1, the V gene TRBV18; D gene unclear. This specimen was PBMCs, taken about 20 days after the first yellow fever vaccination. The CDR3 is CASSPRNTEAFF. The CDR3 nucleotides read TGTGCCAGCTCACCACGGAACACTGAAGCTTTCTTT.